This entry is about one T cell receptor (gamma chain). TCRdb fed the RT-PCR reads to CATT. The data contain thousands of gamma-chain clones, more than 15% of them singletons. This specimen belongs to a study of gamma-delta T cells after stem cell transplantation. Sequencing was done on a sample of gamma-delta T cells. The receptor was derived from a human donor. It is not recorded whose cells these are; they may come from a transplant donor.

The CDR3, as DNA: TGTGCCTTGTGGGAGCCCCAGAACCGCCCTAGGTATAAGAAACTCTTT. The encoded protein is CALWEPQNRPRYKKLF. V and J are TRGV9 and TRGJ1 or TRGJ2. Germline lookup yields CDR1 GITISATS and CDR2 ISYDGTV (reference sequence). The junction had 18 bases not matched to a gene; V was cut back by 3 bases and J by 7 bases. This CDR3 has 16 residues.